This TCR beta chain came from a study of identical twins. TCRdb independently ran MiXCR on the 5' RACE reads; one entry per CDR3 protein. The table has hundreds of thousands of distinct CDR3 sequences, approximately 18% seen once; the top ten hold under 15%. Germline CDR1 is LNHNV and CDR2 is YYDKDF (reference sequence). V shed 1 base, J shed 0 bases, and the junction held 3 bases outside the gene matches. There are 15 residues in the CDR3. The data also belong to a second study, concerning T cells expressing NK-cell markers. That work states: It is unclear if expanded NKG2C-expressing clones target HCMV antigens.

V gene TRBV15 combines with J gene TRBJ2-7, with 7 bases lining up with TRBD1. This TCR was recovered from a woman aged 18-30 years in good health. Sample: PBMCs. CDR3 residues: CATSRAGTDSYEQYF. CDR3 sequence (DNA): TGTGCCACCAGCAGAGCCGGGACAGACTCCTACGAGCAGTACTTC.